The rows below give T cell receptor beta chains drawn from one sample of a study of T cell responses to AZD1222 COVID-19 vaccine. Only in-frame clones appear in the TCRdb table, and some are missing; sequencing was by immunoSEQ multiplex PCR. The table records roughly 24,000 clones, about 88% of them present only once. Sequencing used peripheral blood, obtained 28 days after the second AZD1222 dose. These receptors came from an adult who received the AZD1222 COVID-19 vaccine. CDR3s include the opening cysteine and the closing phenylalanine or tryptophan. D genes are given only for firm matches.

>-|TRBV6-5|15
CASSYTRAPNQPQHF
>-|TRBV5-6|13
CASSLVGNQPQHF
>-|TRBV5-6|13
CASSSSILGELFF
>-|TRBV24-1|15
CATSDEGRSYNEQFF
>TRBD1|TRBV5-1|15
CAPNRQGANTGELFF
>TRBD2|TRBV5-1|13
CASSVSGLYEQYF
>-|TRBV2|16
CASTRGRGGRYETQYF
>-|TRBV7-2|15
CASSTQDRTNEKLFF
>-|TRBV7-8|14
CASSPGISNEKLFF
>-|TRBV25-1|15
CASSEGVGIRGELFF
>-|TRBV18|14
CASSLRTGTDTQYF
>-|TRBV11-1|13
CASSILLMAPLHF
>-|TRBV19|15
CASSSPYRVGQPQHF
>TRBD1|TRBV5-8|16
CASSLGTGSGANVLTF
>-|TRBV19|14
CASSRQDTSYEQYF
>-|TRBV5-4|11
CASSYQETQYF
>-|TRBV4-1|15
CASSQERGSGETQYF
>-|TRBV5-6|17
CASSPRFLGQSNTEAFF